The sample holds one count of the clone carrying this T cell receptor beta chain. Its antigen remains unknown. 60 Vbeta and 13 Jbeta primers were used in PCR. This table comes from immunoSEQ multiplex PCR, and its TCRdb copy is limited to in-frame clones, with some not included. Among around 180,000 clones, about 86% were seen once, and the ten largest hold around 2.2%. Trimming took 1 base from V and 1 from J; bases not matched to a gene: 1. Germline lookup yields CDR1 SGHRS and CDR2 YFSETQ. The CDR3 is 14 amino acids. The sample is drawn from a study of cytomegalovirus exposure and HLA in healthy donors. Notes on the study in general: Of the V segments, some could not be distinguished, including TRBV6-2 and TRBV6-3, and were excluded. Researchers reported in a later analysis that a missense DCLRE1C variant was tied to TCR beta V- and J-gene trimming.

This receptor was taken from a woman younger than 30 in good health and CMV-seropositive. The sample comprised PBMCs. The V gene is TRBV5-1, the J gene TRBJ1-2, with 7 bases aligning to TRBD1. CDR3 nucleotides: TGCGCCAGCAGCTTGCAGGGGGTTAACTATGGCTACACCTTC. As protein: CASSLQGVNYGYTF.